Sequencing of this T cell receptor beta chain was carried out in a study of T cell responses to AZD1222 COVID-19 vaccine. The germline CDR1 and CDR2 sequences are SGDLS and YYNGEE. Trimming cost V 3 bases and J 1 base; bases outside gene matches: 6. There are 17 residues in the CDR3. Here immunoSEQ multiplex PCR was the method, and the copy in TCRdb shows in-frame clones only, minus some. Found here are about 100,000 clones, 70% to 90% of them singletons; the top ten hold roughly a sixth. Sequencing used peripheral blood, obtained on day 0 of AZD1222 vaccination. The chain is built from TRBV9 and TRBJ2-1, with 11 bases lining up with TRBD1. The clonotype comes from an adult in good health. The CDR3, as DNA: TGTGCCAGCAGCGCTCTCGGACAGGGGGCGTCCTACAATGAGCAGTTCTTC. This translates into CASSALGQGASYNEQFF.